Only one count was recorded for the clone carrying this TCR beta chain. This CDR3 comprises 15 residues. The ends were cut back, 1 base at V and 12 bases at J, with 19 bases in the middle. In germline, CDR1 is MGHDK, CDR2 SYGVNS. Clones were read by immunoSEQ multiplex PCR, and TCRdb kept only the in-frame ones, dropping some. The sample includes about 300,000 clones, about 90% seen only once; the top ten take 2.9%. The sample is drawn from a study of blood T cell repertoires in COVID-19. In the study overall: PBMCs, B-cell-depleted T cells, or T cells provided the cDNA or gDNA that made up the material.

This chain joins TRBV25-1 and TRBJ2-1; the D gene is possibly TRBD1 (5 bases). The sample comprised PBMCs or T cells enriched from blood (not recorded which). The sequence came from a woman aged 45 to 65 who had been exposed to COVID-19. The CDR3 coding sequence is TGTGCCAGCAGTGAATCAGGGATGGTTCTGGTGAGGCAGTTCTTC. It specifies CASSESGMVLVRQFF.